This TCR beta chain was obtained from a study of blood T cell repertoires in COVID-19 (dated by TCRdb to the early 2020s). Regarding the research as a whole: Collaborator samples came from the United States, Italy and Spain and covered acute and convalescent phases of COVID-19. The prospective study material was composed of cDNA or gDNA derived from T cells, B-cell-depleted T cells, or PBMCs. The dataset comprised deeply sampled blood TCRbeta repertoires from subjects exposed to, actively infected with, or recovered from COVID-19. The repertoires were made available in a free public database intended to serve as a resource for research on the immune response to SARS-CoV-2. Samples were obtained from the ongoing ImmuneRACE study (first 160 participants) and from about 1,300 subjects provided by 6 global collaborators. The sample metadata nearly always contained a de-identified subject ID, COVID-19 status, age in years and sex. HLA class I and class II types, where available, came from metadata supplied by the sample provider rather than from assay-based typing. Broader findings and caveats from the paper: Clinical and demographic metadata were provided uncurated, with the amount varying by source and participant.

TCRbeta CDR3 regions were amplified from genomic DNA using the immunoSEQ Assay, a bias-controlled multiplex PCR. The authors' analysis ran thus. The number of nucleated cells in each sample was estimated by amplification of reference gene primers within the assay. To quantify the absolute abundance of each unique TCRbeta CDR3 rearrangement, sequence reads were collapsed and filtered. Productive Simpson clonality was computed per sample as the square root of Simpson's diversity index over productive rearrangements. Held by TCRdb, this immuneACCESS table contains in-frame sequences only and omits some clones. Under half of the omission traces to an unresolved V gene where checked; the cause of the rest is unknown. Clone size and the V and J calls come from that table; the DNA yielded D and trimming. The sample includes 200,000 or so clones, with over 75% observed a single time. Around 3.7% of the sample is held by the ten biggest clonotypes.

In regard to this clone: Its cognate antigen has yet to be identified. Base qualities are missing; no much larger clone stands one base away.

In the prospective study, participants were about 18 to 95 years old, resided in 20 to 30 geographic areas of the United States, and were enrolled through a virtual design. To assign participants to cohorts, the prospective study relied on clinical history that participants themselves reported in a screening survey and a study questionnaire. A participant counted as exposed if, within 2 weeks of entering the study, that participant had been in contact with someone who had a PCR-confirmed or clinician-diagnosed COVID-19 case. Each participant in the prospective study had whole blood, serum and a nasopharyngeal or oropharyngeal swab collected by mobile phlebotomists. Additional blood draws and questionnaires over an approximately 2-month period could optionally be provided by prospective study participants. Before DNA extraction, blood samples from the prospective study were shipped at room temperature or frozen.

Germline trimming amounts to 4 bases on V and 1 base on J, with 11 as the count of junction bases outside the gene matches. Based on the germline V gene (reference sequence), the CDR1 and CDR2 sequences are LNHDA and SQIVND. The CDR3 measures 18 amino acids from cysteine to phenylalanine. The retained sequence is limited to the CDR3, 54 bases, with the frame set at the first base. In this chain, TRBV19 is recombined with TRBJ2-1; 9 bases in between match TRBD2. The source is a woman between 25 and 40 years old who had been exposed to COVID-19. Sequenced material: PBMCs or T cells enriched from blood (not recorded which). DNA sequence: TGTGCCAGTAGTAAATCTGTTCGAGCGGGAGGATCCTACAATGAGCAGTTCTTC. Its translation is CASSKSVRAGGSYNEQFF.